These T cell receptor beta chains were read from a single sample in a study of Graves' ophthalmopathy and Graves' hyperthyroidism. TCRdb ran MiXCR on the multiplex PCR reads and lists one entry per CDR3 protein. This sample has a few hundred thousand distinct CDR3 sequences, with roughly 16% found just once. Sequencing was done on a sample of peripheral blood. Receptor source: an adult man with Graves' ophthalmopathy. Both conserved end residues are part of each CDR3. The D gene is left open where the match is weak. Clone size is stated in some rows and not others, as once, few, many or a class when expanded.

v_call	d_call	clone_size	j_call	cdr3_aa	cdr3_nt
TRBV6-2/TRBV6-3	NA	few	TRBJ2-5	CASRKQGGRQETQYF	TGTGCCAGCAGGAAACAGGGTGGACGCCAAGAGACCCAGTACTTC
TRBV7-2	NA	many	TRBJ2-7	CASSLLAGQTKSYEQYF	TGTGCCAGCAGCTTACTTGCGGGGCAGACAAAGTCCTACGAGCAGTACTTC
TRBV29-1	NA	many	TRBJ2-7	CSVVRDLTPYEQYF	TGCAGCGTTGTCCGGGACTTAACGCCCTACGAGCAGTACTTC
TRBV14	NA	many	TRBJ1-1	CASSQDQHTEAFF	TGTGCCAGCAGCCAAGACCAGCACACTGAAGCTTTCTTT
TRBV6-1	TRBD1	many	TRBJ2-5	CASREFPGQGRGETQYF	TGTGCCAGCAGAGAATTCCCCGGACAGGGACGGGGAGAGACCCAGTACTTC
TRBV6-5	TRBD1	NA	TRBJ1-2	CASSHPGTGGDYGYTF	TGTGCCAGCAGTCACCCCGGGACAGGGGGCGACTATGGCTACACCTTC
TRBV6-5	TRBD1	NA	TRBJ1-5	CASSNRDSGNQPQHF	TGTGCCAGCAGTAACCGGGACAGCGGGAATCAGCCCCAGCATTTT
TRBV9	NA	many	TRBJ2-1	CASSGNSPSYNEQFF	TGTGCCAGCAGCGGAAACTCCCCCTCCTACAATGAGCAGTTCTTC
TRBV4-3	NA	many	TRBJ1-1	CASSQEGQNTEAFF	TGCGCCAGCAGCCAAGAGGGACAGAACACTGAAGCTTTCTTT
TRBV20-1	TRBD2	many	TRBJ2-7	CSARDEGTSGRGSYEQYF	TGCAGTGCTAGAGATGAGGGGACGAGCGGGAGGGGTTCATACGAGCAGTACTTC
TRBV29-1	TRBD1	many	TRBJ2-5	CSVDHRGETQYF	TGCAGCGTTGACCACAGGGGAGAGACCCAGTACTTC
TRBV2	TRBD2	many	TRBJ2-7	CASSRYGTSGSYEQYF	TGTGCCAGCAGTCGCTACGGGACTAGCGGCTCCTACGAGCAGTACTTC
TRBV6-1	NA	many	TRBJ1-1	CASSPDSPEAFF	TGTGCCAGCAGTCCCGACAGTCCTGAAGCTTTCTTT
TRBV5-1	TRBD1	many	TRBJ1-1	CASSSDRGRAEAFF	TGCGCCAGCAGCTCGGACAGGGGGCGAGCTGAAGCTTTCTTT
TRBV28	TRBD1	many	TRBJ1-1	CASRAGTVLNTEAFF	TGTGCCAGCAGAGCCGGGACAGTGCTAAACACTGAAGCTTTCTTT
TRBV20-1	NA	many	TRBJ2-7	CSARLQGFYGQYF	TGCAGTGCTAGGTTACAAGGTTTTTACGGGCAGTACTTC
TRBV6-5	TRBD1	many	TRBJ2-2	CASSYLFGTGVTGELFF	TGTGCCAGCAGTTACTTGTTTGGGACAGGGGTCACCGGGGAGCTGTTTTTT
TRBV6-1	NA	many	TRBJ1-5	CASSDFPGISNQPQHF	TGTGCCAGCAGTGATTTCCCAGGGATTAGCAATCAGCCCCAGCATTTT
TRBV20-1	NA	many	TRBJ1-1	CSARRQMNTEAFF	TGCAGTGCTAGAAGACAGATGAACACTGAAGCTTTCTTT
TRBV6-5	TRBD2	many	TRBJ2-5	CASSYRFGAGVGKETQYF	TGTGCCAGCAGTTACCGATTCGGGGCGGGGGTTGGAAAAGAGACCCAGTACTTC
TRBV4-1	NA	many	TRBJ1-2	CASSQSGTGGLTF	TGCGCCAGCAGCCAATCCGGGACGGGCGGTCTCACCTTC
TRBV29-1	TRBD1	NA	TRBJ2-5	CSVEDRARGKETQYF	TGCAGCGTTGAGGACAGGGCTAGGGGAAAAGAGACCCAGTACTTC
TRBV12-3/TRBV12-4	NA	many	TRBJ1-3	CASSRRRQSPGNTIYF	TGTGCCAGCAGTCGAAGACGACAGAGCCCTGGAAACACCATATATTTT
TRBV7-9	NA	many	TRBJ1-5	CASSLSSGNQPQHF	TGTGCCAGCAGCTTAAGTAGCGGCAATCAGCCCCAGCATTTT
TRBV5-1	NA	many	TRBJ2-2	CASSLGQVTELFF	TGCGCCAGCAGCTTGGGACAGGTCACGGAGCTGTTTTTT
TRBV29-1	NA	many	TRBJ1-1	CSVEVVNTEAFF	TGCAGCGTTGAGGTCGTGAACACTGAAGCTTTCTTT
TRBV12-3/TRBV12-4	NA	NA	TRBJ1-1	CASSHPDRASAEAFF	TGTGCCAGCAGTCACCCAGACAGAGCCAGCGCTGAAGCTTTCTTT
TRBV12-3/TRBV12-4	NA	many	TRBJ1-2	CASSYARGGYGYTF	TGTGCCAGCAGTTACGCCAGGGGAGGCTATGGCTACACCTTC